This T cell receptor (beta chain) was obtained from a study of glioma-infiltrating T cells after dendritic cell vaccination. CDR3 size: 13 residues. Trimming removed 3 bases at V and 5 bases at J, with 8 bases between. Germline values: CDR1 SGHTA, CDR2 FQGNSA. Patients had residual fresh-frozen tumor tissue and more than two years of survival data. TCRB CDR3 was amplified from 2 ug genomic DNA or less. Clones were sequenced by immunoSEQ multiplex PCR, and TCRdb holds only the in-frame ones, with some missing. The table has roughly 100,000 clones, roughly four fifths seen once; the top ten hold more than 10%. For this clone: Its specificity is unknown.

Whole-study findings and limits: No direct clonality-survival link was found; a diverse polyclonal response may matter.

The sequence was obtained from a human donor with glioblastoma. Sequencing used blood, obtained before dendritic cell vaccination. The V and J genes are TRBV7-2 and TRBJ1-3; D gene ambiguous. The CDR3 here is CASSLEYRNTIYF. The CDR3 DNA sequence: TGTGCCAGCAGCTTGGAGTATAGAAACACCATATATTTT.